Each of the 27 T cell receptor beta chains below was sequenced from the same sample in a study of OX40 agonist ivuxolimab in advanced cancers. Data came from immunoSEQ multiplex PCR; TCRdb stores just in-frame clones and leaves some out. Here the sample spans 37,000 or so clones, 86% being singletons. Source: CD4+ or CD8+ T cells sorted from blood, taken in a trial of the OX40 agonist ivuxolimab. All receptors derive from an adult with an advanced solid tumor such as melanoma, head and neck, liver or kidney cancer.

This chain joins TRBV10-3 and TRBJ2-5; D gene uncertain. V lost 0 bases, J lost 4 bases, and 3 bases lay in between. The CDR3 contains 12 residues. Germline CDR1 is ENHRY and CDR2 is SYGVKD. CDR3 nucleotides: TGTGCCATCAGTGAGTCGGCAGAGACCCAGTACTTC. This encodes CAISESAETQYF.

This sequence joins TRBV6-1 and TRBJ2-7; D is perhaps TRBD1 (6 bases). CDR3 size: 14 residues. Deletions cut 6 bases from V and 6 bases from J, with 18 bases between. Per the germline V gene, CDR1 is MNHNS and CDR2 is SASEGT. Here the CDR3 DNA reads TGTGCCAGCAGGTGGGACACCGGCAGCGGCGAGCAGTACTTC. Translated: CASRWDTGSGEQYF.

The chain links TRBV4-1 to TRBJ2-7; 7 nucleotides match TRBD2. CDR3 length equals 18 residues. After removal of 4 bases from V and 4 bases from J, the junction contained 19 bases not matched to a gene. Germline V gene lookup returns CDR1 MGHRA and CDR2 YSYEKL. The CDR3 reads CASSPSPPPGTTEYEQYF. The CDR3 DNA is TGCGCCAGCAGCCCCTCACCCCCCCCCGGGACTACCGAATACGAGCAGTACTTC.

Here the CDR3 DNA reads TGTGCCAGCAGTTACACTATGACAGGTAAAGAGACCCAGTACTTC. Amino acids: CASSYTMTGKETQYF. This chain links TRBV6-5 with TRBJ2-5, with a weak D call TRBD1 (6 bases). The CDR3 loop spans 15 amino acids. The V end lost 2 bases, the J end lost 3 bases, and 13 bases lay between the germline ends. Germline V lookup: CDR1 MNHEY, CDR2 SVGAGI.

The genes are TRBV25-1 and TRBJ1-2; a possible D gene is TRBD1 (6 bases). Germline CDR1 MGHDK, CDR2 SYGVNS. Trimming cost V 4 bases and J 6 bases, with 18 bases left between them. The CDR3 length is 15 residues. The chain's CDR3 is CASSVQGRGLNGYTF. DNA of the CDR3: TGTGCCAGCAGTGTCCAGGGGAGAGGACTGAATGGCTACACCTTC.

The genes are TRBV6-4 and TRBJ2-2; D possibly matches TRBD1 or TRBD2 (6 bases each). This CDR3 spans 13 amino acids. Germline values: CDR1 MRHNA, CDR2 SNTAGT. The V gene lost 6 bases and the J gene lost 4 bases, with 9 bases spanning the gap. In DNA, the CDR3 is TGTGCCAGCAGGCCGGGGGCCACCGGGGAGCTGTTTTTT. Translated, it gives CASRPGATGELFF.

V usage is TRBV5-4 and J usage is TRBJ2-5; 9 positions match TRBD1. With V trimmed by 4 bases and J by 7 bases, 5 bases remained unmatched. The CDR3 is made up of 13 amino acids. Germline CDR1 is SGHNT and CDR2 is YYREEE (reference sequence). CDR3 protein: CASSRQGVGTQYF. The CDR3 bases are TGTGCCAGCAGCAGACAGGGGGTTGGGACCCAGTACTTC.

CDR3 nucleotides: TGTGCCAGCAGCTTGTTGTTGTCTGGGACAGGGGGCACTGAAGCTTTCTTT. Amino acids: CASSLLLSGTGGTEAFF. The rearrangement joins TRBV5-8 to TRBJ1-1; 11 nucleotides agree with TRBD1. The V gene end was trimmed by 1 base and the J gene end by 4 bases; junction bases not matched to a gene: 9. The CDR3 consists of 17 residues. Germline V gene lookup returns CDR1 SGHTS and CDR2 YDEGEE.

The gene calls are TRBV30 and TRBJ2-7; TRBD1 agrees at 7 bases. V lost 2 bases, J lost 4 bases, and 2 bases stayed unmatched. This CDR3 is built from 12 residues. Germline V gives CDR1 GTSNPN, CDR2 SVGIG (reference sequence). The CDR3 nucleotides read TGTGCCTGGAGTCCACAGGGGTACGAGCAGTACTTC. Its translation is CAWSPQGYEQYF.

The count of this clone is one. The rearrangement uses TRBV6-1 and TRBJ2-7; 9 bases are a match to TRBD1. Trimming took 5 bases from V and 7 from J; bases not matched to a gene: 9. This CDR3 has 14 residues. Germline V gives CDR1 MNHNS, CDR2 SASEGT. DNA for the CDR3: TGTGCCAGCAGTCCACGGACAGGGGATTGGGAGCAGTACTTC. Its protein product is CASSPRTGDWEQYF.

The chain recombines TRBV6-1 with TRBJ1-1; D is unclear. V was clipped by 4 bases and J by 6 bases, with 15 bases between them. CDR1 and CDR2 from the germline V gene are MNHNS and SASEGT. This CDR3 has 14 amino acids. The CDR3 nucleotides read TGTGCCAGCAGTGCCAGGACGGACTACCCTGAAGCTTTCTTT. Translated: CASSARTDYPEAFF.

The genes are TRBV6-5 and TRBJ1-4; D gene unclear. Trimming stripped 6 bases from V and 8 bases from J, with 16 bases between. CDR1 and CDR2 (germline): MNHEY, SVGAGI. The CDR3 has 14 amino acids. CDR3 region: CASRNGVATEKLFF. DNA of the CDR3: TGTGCCAGCAGGAACGGGGTGGCCACCGAAAAACTGTTTTTT.

The V gene is TRBV5-1, the J gene TRBJ2-5; 9 positions agree with TRBD2. CDR3 size: 15 residues. Germline-derived CDR1 and CDR2 are SGHRS and YFSETQ. Germline trimming cut 2 bases from V and 1 base from J; bases unmatched to any gene: 3. DNA of the CDR3: TGCGCCAGCAGCTTATCGGGACTAGCCCAAGAGACCCAGTACTTC. Translating gives CASSLSGLAQETQYF.

The chain recombines TRBV19 with TRBJ2-5; weak D call: TRBD2 (7 bases). There are 15 residues in the CDR3. CDR1 is LNHDA and CDR2 is SQIVND in the germline V gene (reference sequence). V lost 8 bases to trimming and J lost 2 bases, with 18 bases between them. The CDR3 nucleotides read TGTGCCAGTTCCCGGGGGAGGGGGACACAAGAGACCCAGTACTTC. Translated: CASSRGRGTQETQYF.

The genes are TRBV6-6 and TRBJ2-7, with D perhaps TRBD1 (6 bases). Germline V gene sequence: CDR1 MNHNY, CDR2 SVGAGI (reference sequence). Deletions cut 6 bases from V and 0 bases from J, with 15 bases between. CDR3 length: 15 amino acids. CDR3 amino acids: CASRPYMTGSYEQYF. Written as DNA, the CDR3 is TGTGCCAGCAGACCCTATATGACAGGCTCCTACGAGCAGTACTTC.

This chain connects TRBV10-2 to TRBJ1-4; TRBD1 might be the D (5 bases). The CDR3 is 16 amino acids. Trimming pared 4 bases from V and 7 bases from J, leaving 19 bases between. Germline V gives CDR1 WSHSY, CDR2 SAAADI. CDR3 residues: CASSGGDAGSFEKLFF. The CDR3 bases are TGCGCCAGCAGTGGGGGGGACGCAGGTTCCTTTGAAAAACTGTTTTTT.

This chain joins TRBV13 and TRBJ2-2, with D perhaps matching TRBD1 or TRBD2 (6 bases each). Trimming pared 5 bases from V and 5 bases from J, leaving 9 bases between. The CDR3 runs to 13 residues. Germline V lookup: CDR1 PRHDT, CDR2 FYEKMQ (reference sequence). CDR3 amino acids: CASSEGGTGELFF. In DNA form, the CDR3 reads TGTGCCAGCAGCGAGGGGGGAACCGGGGAGCTGTTTTTT.

The chain uses TRBV13 and TRBJ1-3, with unresolved D. Germline CDR1 and CDR2: PRHDT and FYEKMQ (reference sequence). The length of the CDR3 is 14 residues. Trimming took off 1 base at V and 8 bases at J, with 12 bases between the two ends. CDR3 DNA: TGTGCCAGCAGCTTAGATGGCCGGAGAGACACCATATATTTT. Translating gives CASSLDGRRDTIYF.

V is TRBV7-2 and J is TRBJ2-7; TRBD1 matches at 8 bases. V dropped 7 bases and J dropped 5; count of bases not matched to a gene: 10. The germline V gene encodes CDR1 SGHTA and CDR2 FQGNSA. The CDR3 covers 14 residues. The CDR3 bases are TGTGCCAGCACCAGCGGACAGGGTTTCGACGAGCAGTACTTC. Its translation is CASTSGQGFDEQYF.

The chain has TRBV6-5 and TRBJ2-7, with 8 bases matching TRBD2. CDR1 and CDR2 (germline): MNHEY, SVGAGI. J lost 4 bases, V lost 2 bases, and 4 bases had no gene match. The CDR3 is 14 amino acids. This chain's CDR3 is CASSYRGGSYEQYF. The DNA for the CDR3 is TGTGCCAGCAGTTACCGGGGGGGTAGTTACGAGCAGTACTTC.

The V and J genes are TRBV6-5 and TRBJ2-7; TRBD1 aligns across 10 bases. J lost 0 bases, V lost 7 bases, and 6 bases had no gene match. The CDR3 runs to 15 residues. CDR1 and CDR2 (germline): MNHEY, SVGAGI. Here the CDR3 DNA reads TGTGCCAGCAACCCGGGACAGGGGAGCTCCTACGAGCAGTACTTC. Translation: CASNPGQGSSYEQYF.

The chain links TRBV5-6 to TRBJ2-5, with no clear D. Germline assignment: CDR1 SGHDT and CDR2 YYEEEE. This CDR3 is 12 amino acids long. Trimming took off 1 base at V and 5 bases at J, with 6 bases between the two ends. CDR3 coding DNA: TGTGCCAGCAGCTTGTCCCGGGAGACCCAGTACTTC. It yields the protein CASSLSRETQYF.

The rearrangement links TRBV6-5 to TRBJ1-5, with 8 bases fitting TRBD1. Germline loops: CDR1 MNHEY, CDR2 SVGAGI. The CDR3 runs to 15 residues. V dropped 6 bases and J dropped 5; count of bases not matched to a gene: 9. CDR3 DNA: TGTGCCAGCAGCTCAGCCCGACAGGGGTATCAGCCCCAGCATTTT. Translation: CASSSARQGYQPQHF.

This clone has a single count. CDR3 residues: CAISEGGGVGNTIYF. The DNA of the CDR3 is TGTGCCATCAGTGAGGGGGGGGGCGTCGGAAACACCATATATTTT. The V call is TRBV10-3, the J call TRBJ1-3, with a possible D match to TRBD1 (6 bases). CDR1 ENHRY and CDR2 SYGVKD come from the germline V gene. The V and J ends lost 2 bases and 4 bases respectively, with 12 bases between them. CDR3 length: 15 amino acids.

The chain has TRBV19 and TRBJ1-1; TRBD1 is a possible D gene (6 bases). CDR1 is LNHDA and CDR2 is SQIVND in the germline V gene (reference sequence). Trimming took off 8 bases at V and 4 bases at J, with 14 bases between the two ends. This CDR3 is built from 13 residues. The CDR3 here is CASFQQGVTEAFF. The CDR3 DNA reads TGTGCCAGTTTTCAACAGGGAGTCACTGAAGCTTTCTTT.

The chain couples TRBV4-2 to TRBJ2-2; a possible D gene is TRBD1 (6 bases). The CDR3 runs to 15 residues. CDR1 and CDR2 (germline): LGHNA, YNFKEQ. The V end was cut by 5 bases, the J end by 2 bases, with 12 bases between. This CDR3 is CASSNLQGNTGELFF. The CDR3 DNA follows: TGTGCCAGCAGCAACCTACAGGGTAACACCGGGGAGCTGTTTTTT.

The chain joins TRBV7-9 to TRBJ2-7; 9 bases line up with TRBD1. V lost 6 bases to trimming and J lost 7 bases; unmatched junction nucleotides: 13. The CDR3 sequence is 15 residues long. Per the germline V gene, CDR1 is SEHNR and CDR2 is FQNEAQ (reference sequence). CDR3 in amino acids: CASSFTDRGIREQYF. CDR3 coding DNA: TGTGCCAGCAGTTTTACCGACAGGGGGATAAGGGAGCAGTACTTC.